The 21 T cell receptor beta chains below come from one sample, sequenced in a study of early T cells in non-severe SARS-CoV-2 infection (dated by TCRdb to the early 2020s). The protocol used for the library was 5' RACE. Data came from a NextSeq 500. TCRdb took the public reads, trimmed them with fastp at Q25, ran MiXCR for clone calling and kept in-frame beta chains. Each record represents a unique CDR3 protein, reported with the most common genes and DNA among its rows. The sample contains around 57,000 distinct CDR3 sequences, approximately 8% of them found a single time. About 9.2% of the sample belongs to the ten largest clones. Input material: whole blood. All receptors derive from an adult who was a healthcare worker with PCR-confirmed SARS-CoV-2 infection or an uninfected control (not recorded which).

The chain uses TRBV5-1 and TRBJ2-1, with TRBD2 matching over 15 bases. V shed 4 bases and J 7 bases; nucleotides not matched to a gene: 9. The germline gives CDR1 SGHRS, CDR2 YFSETQ. This CDR3 contains 17 residues. This CDR3 reads CASSRRTSGRAGNEQFF. In DNA form, the CDR3 reads TGCGCCAGCAGCCGGCGGACTAGCGGGAGGGCCGGGAATGAGCAGTTCTTC.

This clonotype was found many times. The chain combines TRBV5-5 with TRBJ2-1; possibly TRBD1 for D (7 bases). Germline values: CDR1 SGHKS, CDR2 YYEKEE (reference sequence). The CDR3 has 15 amino acids. Deletions cut 4 bases from V and 3 bases from J, with 14 bases between. The CDR3 loop is CASSHRQGGYNEQFF. CDR3 nucleotides: TGTGCCAGCAGCCACCGACAGGGAGGCTACAATGAGCAGTTCTTC.

This clonotype was counted at least ten times. The chain joins TRBV20-1 to TRBJ1-2; D gene unclear. This CDR3 comprises 11 residues. V was trimmed by 4 bases and J by 4 bases, leaving 7 bases between them. Germline V gene data show CDR1 as DFQATT and CDR2 as SNEGSKA (reference sequence). CDR3 nucleotides: TGCAGTGCTACGGACTTCTATGGCTACACCTTC. Protein: CSATDFYGYTF.

The chain links TRBV7-8 to TRBJ2-7, with a weak D call TRBD1 (6 bases). The CDR3 sequence is 10 residues long. Germline V gene lookup returns CDR1 SGHVS and CDR2 FQNEAQ. Deletions cut 7 bases from V and 7 bases from J, with 8 bases between. The CDR3 sequence: CASKGEEQYF. The DNA of the CDR3 is TGTGCCAGCAAGGGGGAGGAGCAGTACTTC.

This clonotype was detected ten times or more. V usage is TRBV3-1 and J usage is TRBJ1-1, with D hard to call. Germline V gives CDR1 LGHDT, CDR2 YNNKEL (reference sequence). The CDR3 is 14 amino acids. V lost 4 bases and J lost 1, with 10 bases in between. The CDR3 here is CASSPGLANTEAFF. In DNA, the CDR3 is TGTGCCAGCAGCCCCGGACTTGCGAACACTGAAGCTTTCTTT.

The chain uses TRBV11-1 and TRBJ1-2; 7 bases match TRBD1. The CDR3 is 14 amino acids. Trimming removed 9 bases from V and 8 bases from J; junction bases left unmatched: 15. Looked up from germline, CDR1 is SGHAT and CDR2 is FQDESV (reference sequence). The CDR3 nucleotides read TGTGCCAGAAGCGCCGGGACAGCCGCTAAGGGCTACACCTTC. Its translation: CARSAGTAAKGYTF.

The chain carries TRBV5-6 and TRBJ2-5, with TRBD2 matching 7 bases. Germline V CDR1 and CDR2: SGHDT, YYEEEE. The J segment lost 5 bases and the V segment lost 2 bases, leaving 9 bases of the junction unmatched. This CDR3 region has 15 residues. CDR3 sequence: CASSLLRENRETQYF. The CDR3 DNA is TGTGCCAGCAGCTTACTGCGGGAGAATCGGGAGACCCAGTACTTC. The full variable domain, completed using reference TRBV5-6 and TRBJ2-5, is DAGVTQSPTHLIKTRGQQVTLRCSPKSGHDTVSWYQQALGQGPQFIFQYYEEEERQRGNFPDRFSGHQFPNYSSELNVNALLLGDSALYLCASSLLRENRETQYFGPGTRLLVL.

This clonotype was seen a few times. The chain links TRBV27 to TRBJ2-7; perhaps TRBD1 as D (7 bases). The V gene lost 5 bases and the J gene lost 5 bases, with 16 bases spanning the gap. Germline loops: CDR1 MNHEY, CDR2 SMNVEV (reference sequence). The CDR3 sequence is 14 residues long. In DNA form, the CDR3 reads TGTGCCAGCAGTCCTGTGGAGGGGGCCCACGAGCAGTACTTC. Its protein product is CASSPVEGAHEQYF.

This clonotype was seen a few times. The chain links TRBV5-1 to TRBJ1-1; 8 nucleotides line up with TRBD1. Germline V gene lookup returns CDR1 SGHRS and CDR2 YFSETQ. V lost 3 bases, J lost 1 base, and 11 bases stayed unmatched. The CDR3 has 17 amino acids. The CDR3 loop reads CASSSRPGTGPNTEAFF. DNA of the CDR3: TGCGCCAGCAGCTCACGTCCCGGGACAGGACCGAACACTGAAGCTTTCTTT.

In this sample, this clonotype turned up many times. The chain is built from TRBV21-1 and TRBJ2-4. TRBV21-1 is recorded as a pseudogene. The CDR3 is made up of 12 amino acids. This chain's CDR3 is CASSKVWDIQYF. The CDR3 bases are TGTGCCAGCAGCAAAGTCTGGGACATTCAGTACTTC.

This clonotype was recorded many times. V and J are TRBV7-6 and TRBJ2-7; no firm D call. Trimming cost V 5 bases and J 3 bases, with 8 bases left between them. Germline V CDR1 and CDR2: SGHVS, FNYEAQ. This CDR3 contains 12 residues. CDR3 in amino acids: CASSARIYEQYF. The CDR3 DNA sequence: TGTGCCAGCAGCGCAAGAATCTACGAGCAGTACTTC.

The chain joins TRBV5-1 to TRBJ2-5, with 11 bases fitting TRBD2. V trimming: 7 bases; J trimming: 3 bases; junction bases outside the gene matches: 8. The CDR3 has 15 residues. Germline CDR1 reads SGHRS; CDR2 reads YFSETQ. CDR3 residues: CASSSGLAGKETQYF. DNA of the CDR3: TGCGCCAGCTCGTCAGGACTAGCGGGCAAAGAGACCCAGTACTTC.

The rearrangement uses TRBV3-1 and TRBJ1-5; D remains ambiguous. The length of the CDR3 is 14 residues. V shed 4 bases and J shed 5 bases, with 12 bases lying between them. Per the germline V gene, CDR1 is LGHDT and CDR2 is YNNKEL (reference sequence). DNA of the CDR3: TGTGCCAGCAGCCCAACGGCTCTCGATCAGCCCCAGCATTTT. This sequence encodes CASSPTALDQPQHF.

This rearrangement joins TRBV18 to TRBJ2-6; D may be TRBD1 (5 bases). This CDR3 spans 16 amino acids. The germline V and J ends were trimmed by 1 base and 2 bases, with 9 bases remaining between them. Per germline, CDR1 KGHSH and CDR2 LQKENI. CDR3 protein: CASSPQIRAGANVLTF. Here the CDR3 DNA reads TGTGCCAGCTCACCACAAATCAGGGCTGGGGCCAACGTCCTGACTTTC.

This chain joins TRBV28 and TRBJ1-2, with 8 bases lining up with TRBD1. The CDR3 has 15 amino acids. In germline, CDR1 is MDHEN, CDR2 SYDVKM. Trimming removed 5 bases from V and 5 bases from J; junction bases left unmatched: 10. CDR3: CASSPPGTGGYGYTF. The CDR3 DNA reads as TGTGCCAGCAGTCCCCCCGGGACAGGAGGGTATGGCTACACCTTC.

The table lists this clonotype with a few counts. The chain links TRBV6-5 to TRBJ1-1, with a tentative D call TRBD1 (5 bases). Germline V CDR1 and CDR2: MNHEY, SVGAGI. This CDR3 comprises 18 residues. Trimming removed 6 bases at V and 3 bases at J, with 26 bases between. The chain's CDR3 is CASSRPWTFNNGYTEAFF. The CDR3 nucleotides are TGTGCCAGCAGCCGACCGTGGACATTCAATAACGGGTACACTGAAGCTTTCTTT.

This clonotype was picked up many times. The chain links TRBV4-1 to TRBJ2-6; D could derive from TRBD1 or TRBD2 (5 bases each). The V gene's germline CDR1 is MGHRA and CDR2 YSYEKL. V lost 3 bases to trimming and J lost 0 bases, with 9 bases between them. This CDR3 is built from 16 residues. CDR3 protein: CASSHQGTSGANVLTF. In nucleotides, the CDR3 is TGCGCCAGCAGCCACCAAGGGACCTCTGGGGCCAACGTCCTGACTTTC.

This clonotype was observed many times. One end of the junction varies from germline; a read error may be responsible. The CDR3 DNA sequence: TGTGCCAGCAGCCCGTTGACAGTCTCTGGGTACGAGCAGTATTTC. Its translation: CASSPLTVSGYEQYF. V gene TRBV7-9 combines with J gene TRBJ2-7, with D perhaps TRBD1 (5 bases). Germline CDR1 SEHNR, CDR2 FQNEAQ (reference sequence). CDR3 length equals 15 residues.

This clonotype has more than one count but fewer than ten. V is TRBV6-2 or TRBV6-3 and J is TRBJ2-1, with TRBD1 identical over 9 bases. V dropped 6 bases and J dropped 4; count of bases not matched to a gene: 7. CDR3 size: 15 residues. The germline V gene encodes CDR1 MNHEY and CDR2 SVGEGT. In nucleotides, the CDR3 is TGTGCCAGCAGCTCGACAGGGGGGATGTACAATGAGCAGTTCTTC. It codes for CASSSTGGMYNEQFF.

The CDR3 spells CASVVGYEQYF. The CDR3 region has the DNA TGTGCCAGCGTTGTCGGATACGAGCAGTACTTC. The genes are TRBV9 and TRBJ2-7; no clear D gene. Germline V gives CDR1 SGDLS, CDR2 YYNGEE. Trimming removed 7 bases from V and 4 bases from J, with 9 bases in between. The CDR3 contains 11 residues. Filled out from reference TRBV9 and TRBJ2-7, the complete variable domain reads DSGVTQTPKHLITATGQRVTLRCSPRSGDLSVYWYQQSLDQGLQFLIQYYNGEERAKGNILERFSAQQFPDLHSELNLSSLELGDSALYFCASVVGYEQYFGPGTRLTVT.

In its sample, this clonotype was seen a few times. The chain employs TRBV6-2 or TRBV6-3 and TRBJ2-7, with no clear D. Trimming removed 6 bases at V and 0 bases at J, with 12 bases between. Germline V gives CDR1 MNHEY, CDR2 SVGEGT. The CDR3 totals 14 residues. The CDR3 loop is CASSPGQSSYEQYF. CDR3 nucleotide sequence: TGTGCCAGCAGCCCGGGCCAAAGCTCCTACGAGCAGTACTTC.